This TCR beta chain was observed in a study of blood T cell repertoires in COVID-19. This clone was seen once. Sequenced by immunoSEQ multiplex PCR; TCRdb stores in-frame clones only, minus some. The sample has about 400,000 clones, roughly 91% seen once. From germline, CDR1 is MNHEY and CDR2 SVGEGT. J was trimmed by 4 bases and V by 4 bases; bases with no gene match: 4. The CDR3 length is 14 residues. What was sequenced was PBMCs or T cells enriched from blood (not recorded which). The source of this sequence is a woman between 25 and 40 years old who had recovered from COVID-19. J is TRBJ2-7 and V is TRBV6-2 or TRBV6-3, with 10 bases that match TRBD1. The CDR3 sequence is CASSSLGQGYEQYF. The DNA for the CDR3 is TGTGCCAGCAGTTCCTTGGGACAGGGGTACGAGCAGTACTTC.